This T cell receptor beta chain was captured in a study of cytomegalovirus exposure and HLA in healthy donors. General observations from the study: Cytomegalovirus-associated status was assigned to approximately 160 TCR beta chains. The presence/absence work took it that sequencing depth was about the same across donors.

Donors in the study were healthy people who gave bone marrow. These donors counted as nominally healthy when sampled, but unrecorded immune exposures were likely. It was with 60 Vbeta and 13 Jbeta primers that the PCR ran. Profiling relied on immunoSEQ multiplex PCR, and the TCRdb table lists in-frame clones only, not all of them. Among approximately 290,000 clones listed, about four fifths were seen once. Germline CDR1 MDHEN, CDR2 SYDVKM. CDR3 length: 18 amino acids. V gave up 7 bases and J gave up 5 bases; unmatched junction bases: 17. As to this clone: Its antigen remains unidentified.

This chain uses TRBV28 with TRBJ2-5, with 12 bases identical to TRBD1. Sample: PBMCs. This receptor was obtained from a girl aged 2 to 9 in good health and CMV-seronegative. CDR3 sequence reads: CASTMNPWDRGRRETQYF. The CDR3 nucleotides are TGTGCCAGCACCATGAATCCCTGGGACAGGGGGCGGAGGGAGACCCAGTACTTC.